These T cell receptor beta chains were read from a single sample in a study of T cells after yellow fever vaccination. In TCRdb, the 5' RACE reads were re-called with MiXCR into one record per CDR3 protein. The sample shows roughly 520,000 distinct CDR3 sequences, 20% to 25% of them seen only once. Specimen: PBMCs, collected approximately 22 days after the first yellow fever vaccination. The receptors shown here come from a man younger than 35 who received the YFV17D yellow fever vaccine. Both conserved end residues are part of each CDR3. The D gene is left open where the match is weak. Clone size is given for some rows only: seen once, a few or many times, or a class if the clone is expanded.

j_call: TRBJ2-1
d_call: TRBD1
clone_size: many
v_call: TRBV11-2
cdr3_aa: CASRVGGTGGDYNEQFF
cdr3_nt: TGTGCCAGCAGAGTTGGGGGGACAGGGGGGGATTACAATGAGCAGTTCTTC

j_call: TRBJ2-2
d_call: .
clone_size: few
v_call: TRBV6-2/TRBV6-3
cdr3_aa: CASRDIANTGELFF
cdr3_nt: TGTGCCAGCCGGGACATCGCGAACACCGGGGAGCTGTTTTTT

j_call: TRBJ2-1
d_call: .
clone_size: few
v_call: TRBV7-2
cdr3_aa: CASSESVGSDEQFF
cdr3_nt: TGTGCCAGCAGCGAGTCGGTGGGTTCCGATGAGCAGTTCTTC

j_call: TRBJ2-5
d_call: .
clone_size: few
v_call: TRBV9
cdr3_aa: CASSVWEGGSQETQYF
cdr3_nt: TGTGCCAGCAGCGTATGGGAGGGGGGTTCCCAAGAGACCCAGTACTTC

j_call: TRBJ2-1
d_call: .
clone_size: .
v_call: TRBV6-1
cdr3_aa: CASSHTPRGVEQFF
cdr3_nt: TGTGCCAGCAGCCATACGCCACGGGGCGTTGAGCAGTTCTTC

j_call: TRBJ1-5
d_call: TRBD1
clone_size: .
v_call: TRBV6-2/TRBV6-3
cdr3_aa: CASSYSDRGERQPQHF
cdr3_nt: TGTGCCAGCAGTTACTCGGACAGGGGCGAGCGTCAGCCCCAGCATTTT

j_call: TRBJ2-3
d_call: TRBD2
clone_size: .
v_call: TRBV10-3
cdr3_aa: CAITDRGGRTDTQYF
cdr3_nt: TGTGCCATCACCGACCGGGGGGGGAGGACAGATACGCAGTATTTT

j_call: TRBJ2-7
d_call: .
clone_size: once
v_call: TRBV12-3/TRBV12-4
cdr3_aa: CASSFLGVSSYEQYF
cdr3_nt: TGTGCCAGCAGTTTCTTGGGAGTCAGTTCCTACGAGCAGTACTTC

j_call: TRBJ2-5
d_call: .
clone_size: .
v_call: TRBV5-6
cdr3_aa: CASSSVFRADTQYF
cdr3_nt: TGTGCCAGCAGCTCGGTCTTTAGGGCGGATACCCAGTACTTC

j_call: TRBJ1-1
d_call: .
clone_size: many
v_call: TRBV12-3/TRBV12-4
cdr3_aa: CASSLEGHQNTEAFF
cdr3_nt: TGTGCCAGCAGTTTAGAAGGACACCAGAACACTGAAGCTTTCTTT

j_call: TRBJ2-5
d_call: .
clone_size: .
v_call: TRBV28
cdr3_aa: CASRDRPIGTQYF
cdr3_nt: TGTGCCAGCAGGGACCGACCGATTGGGACCCAGTACTTC

j_call: TRBJ2-3
d_call: .
clone_size: few
v_call: TRBV6-6
cdr3_aa: CAIGEIDTQYF
cdr3_nt: TGTGCCATTGGGGAAATAGATACGCAGTATTTT

j_call: TRBJ2-1
d_call: .
clone_size: .
v_call: TRBV4-3
cdr3_aa: CASSQGGGAGNEQFF
cdr3_nt: TGCGCCAGCAGCCAAGGAGGGGGGGCGGGCAATGAGCAGTTCTTC

j_call: TRBJ2-4
d_call: .
clone_size: .
v_call: TRBV24-1
cdr3_aa: CATSDFQPYTSKNIQYF
cdr3_nt: TGTGCCACCAGTGATTTCCAGCCATATACGTCCAAAAACATTCAGTACTTC